This TCR beta chain was documented in a study of metastatic and nonmetastatic thyroid tumors. TCRdb reanalyzed the PCR reads via MiXCR. The table records 45,000 or so clones, roughly 3.9% of them present only once. Thyroid surgery had not been preceded by any treatment in any patient. Germline V gene lookup returns CDR1 MNHNS and CDR2 SASEGT. Trimming took 6 bases from V and 6 from J; bases not matched to a gene: 8. The CDR3 length is 15 residues. This clone was detected many times. The origin of this receptor is a female donor with papillary thyroid cancer or a benign thyroid nodule (not recorded which). Some clones in this sample may be carry-over from other donors' samples. The chain employs TRBV6-1 and TRBJ2-1, with 10 bases lining up with TRBD1. The sample was blood. The CDR3 DNA sequence: TGTGCCAGCAGGTACGACAGGGGGCAGTTCAATGAGCAGTTCTTC. It translates to CASRYDRGQFNEQFF.